Listed here is a single TCR beta chain. Study processing details: Amplified reference gene primers provided the basis for estimating nucleated cell counts. Assay used: immunoSEQ multiplex PCR; TCRdb lists only in-frame clones, some missing. That table gives V, J and clone size, and the DNA gave D and trimming. The sample has over 90,000 clones, around 87% seen once. The data were obtained in a study of blood T cell repertoires in COVID-19. Turning to the study itself: Some COVID-19 samples were acute and others convalescent; all came from the United States, Italy and Spain. T cells, B-cell-depleted T cells, or PBMCs supplied cDNA or gDNA.

The sequence derives from a human donor in a cohort sampled during active COVID-19. Material for sequencing was peripheral blood.

The DNA of the CDR3 is TGTGCCAGTAGTATAGTTGTCCTCCGCGGGTCCAACACCGGGGAGCTGTTTTTT. Encoded protein: CASSIVVLRGSNTGELFF. The V and J genes are TRBV19 and TRBJ2-2; perhaps TRBD2 as D (5 bases). Germline lookup yields CDR1 LNHDA and CDR2 SQIVND (reference sequence). The germline V and J ends were trimmed by 1 base and 2 bases, with 17 bases remaining between them. This CDR3 has 18 residues. Full variable domain (outside the CDR3, taken from reference TRBV19 and TRBJ2-2): DGGITQSPKYLFRKEGQNVTLSCEQNLNHDAMYWYRQDPGQGLRLIYYSQIVNDFQKGDIAEGYSVSREKKESFPLTVTSAQKNPTAFYLCASSIVVLRGSNTGELFFGEGSRLTVL.